The entry below describes one T cell receptor (beta chain). The data originate from a study of T cells after yellow fever vaccination. Germline CDR1 is MNHEY and CDR2 is SVGEGT. V dropped 5 bases and J dropped 6; count of bases not matched to a gene: 12. This CDR3 contains 16 residues. TCRdb fed the 5' RACE reads into MiXCR, producing one record per CDR3 protein. The sample has hundreds of thousands of distinct CDR3 sequences; approximately 15% are singletons. The clonotype was recovered from a man aged 25-40 years who received the YFV17D yellow fever vaccine. The sample here was PBMCs, taken on the day of the yellow fever booster vaccination. The chain links TRBV6-2 or TRBV6-3 to TRBJ2-1, with 8 bases matching TRBD2. CDR3 sequence (DNA): TGTGCCAGCAGTCGACTAGGTAGCGGGACTGGCAATGAGCAGTTCTTC. Translated, it gives CASSRLGSGTGNEQFF.